The clone carrying this TCR beta chain turned up a few times. Its specificity is unknown. The assay that was used to sequence DNA from cultured CD4+ T cells was the Oncomine TCR Beta short-read assay. Each CDR3 protein is one row after TCRdb ran MiXCR on the PCR reads. The sample has about 17,000 distinct CDR3 sequences, about 53% seen once. The CDR3 spans 14 residues. V lost 6 bases and J lost 3; bases outside the gene matches: 5. Germline V gene sequence: CDR1 SGHTA, CDR2 FQGNSA. This entry comes from a study of vaccination and CD4 T cells after COVID-19. Study details: The convalescent group had six males, four females, seven Caucasians, two Asians, one multiracial.

Treatment here: roughly ten-day PBMC culture with coronavirus spike peptide pools or control peptides (ViraFEST assay). Positive PCR dates spanned March to December 2020, predating US Alpha, Beta and Delta variants. Study observations and caveats: For convalescent patients, a median about 86% of reactive clones surfaced exclusively after vaccination. The rise in median SARS-CoV-2-reactive clonotypes, from around 20 to 38, was not significant.

The chain combines TRBV7-2 with TRBJ1-5, with TRBD1 matching 7 bases. The clonotype was recovered from a human donor who had recovered from COVID-19. Sequenced sample: CD4+ T cells from blood, cultured in vitro. CDR3 region: CASSRGQVNQPQHF. The CDR3 DNA reads as TGTGCCAGCAGTCGAGGACAGGTCAATCAGCCCCAGCATTTT.